The clone carrying this T cell receptor (beta chain) was seen a few times. The sample originates from a study of T cells after yellow fever vaccination. About the study: SMART-Seq v4 Ultra Low Input prepared the low-cell-number fractions.

General study findings and limits: Of the clonotypes, a small share occurred in both CD4 and CD8 compartments.

5'RACE template switching produced TCR cDNA carrying a universal primer site and UMIs. TCRdb re-derived calls from the 5' RACE reads in MiXCR, one entry per CDR3 protein. The sample gives about 85,000 distinct CDR3 sequences, 10% to 15% of which show up once; under 30% is in the top ten. Germline V CDR1 and CDR2: DFQATT, SNEGSKA (reference sequence). The V end lost 0 bases, the J end lost 2 bases, and 13 bases lay between the germline ends. CDR3 length: 15 residues. V gene TRBV20-1 combines with J gene TRBJ1-1; no firm D call. The TCR comes from a man aged 18 to 35 who received the YFV17D yellow fever vaccine. The sample in question was CD8+ T cells not binding an NS4B(214-222) dextramer, sorted from PBMCs, obtained roughly 20 days after the first yellow fever vaccination. Here the CDR3 DNA reads TGCAGTGCTAGAGATATTTTAGTGGGAAACACTGAAGCTTTCTTT. Its protein product is CSARDILVGNTEAFF.